This T cell receptor beta chain was sequenced during a study of blood T cell repertoires in COVID-19. Study overall: Material from acute and convalescent COVID-19 was sourced from the United States, Italy and Spain.

Patients of the Seattle cohort, enrolled during active infection, were followed longitudinally. Unmatched junction bases numbered 3, after V lost 5 bases and J lost 2 bases. The CDR3 totals 15 residues. Germline CDR1 reads SGHVS; CDR2 reads FQNEAQ. Original processing notes: Estimation of nucleated cell counts relied on the amplification of reference gene primers. The method was immunoSEQ multiplex PCR; TCRdb's version includes in-frame clones alone and lacks a portion of them. The D gene and trimming were derived from the DNA, and the V and J assignments and clone size from that table. Of under 200,000 clones in the sample, almost 85% were seen once.

The chain combines TRBV7-8 with TRBJ2-2, with 9 bases identical to TRBD1. Specimen: peripheral blood. The clonotype originates from an elderly woman with COVID-19, enrolled during active disease. The DNA of the CDR3 is TGTGCCAGCAGCGGGGACAGGGCAAACACCGGGGAGCTGTTTTTT. Its translation: CASSGDRANTGELFF.